A single sample gave rise to the 7 T cell receptor beta chains below, sequenced in a study of cytomegalovirus exposure and HLA in healthy donors. Assay used: immunoSEQ multiplex PCR; TCRdb lists only in-frame clones, some missing. The table records 150,000 to 200,000 clones, 84% of them present only once. The sequenced sample consisted of PBMCs. These receptors were obtained from a woman in her thirties in good health and CMV-seropositive.

Here the CDR3 DNA reads TGTGCCAGCAGCGAACTAGTCCATGAGCAGTTCTTC. It translates to CASSELVHEQFF. This sequence joins TRBV7-9 and TRBJ2-1; D might be TRBD2 (5 bases). V was pared by 5 bases and J by 8 bases, with 10 bases between. Germline lookup yields CDR1 SEHNR and CDR2 FQNEAQ (reference sequence). CDR3 size: 12 residues.

The CDR3, as DNA: TGTGCCAGCTCATCAGTAACAGGTTTCACTGAAGCTTTCTTT. This gives the protein CASSSVTGFTEAFF. The rearrangement joins TRBV18 to TRBJ1-1, with D possibly TRBD1 on 5 matching bases. The germline gives CDR1 KGHSH, CDR2 LQKENI. Trimming removed 5 bases from V and 4 bases from J, with 14 bases in between. This CDR3 spans 14 amino acids. The complete variable domain, with remaining parts taken from reference TRBV18 and TRBJ1-1, reads NAGVMQNPRHLVRRRGQEARLRCSPMKGHSHVYWYRQLPEEGLKFMVYLQKENIIDESGMPKERFSAEFPKEGPSILRIQQVVRGDSAAYFCASSSVTGFTEAFFGQGTRLTVV.

The chain couples TRBV28 to TRBJ1-2; 8 nucleotides line up with TRBD1. With V trimmed by 4 bases and J by 4 bases, 8 bases remained unmatched. This CDR3 has 15 residues. Germline V gene data show CDR1 as MDHEN and CDR2 as SYDVKM. The CDR3 sequence is CASSSITGGIYGYTF. The CDR3 DNA reads as TGTGCCAGCAGTTCAATAACAGGGGGGATCTATGGCTACACCTTC.

This clone has just a few counts. The genes are TRBV6-5 and TRBJ1-2; maybe TRBD1 (5 bases). CDR3 length: 12 amino acids. Looked up from germline, CDR1 is MNHEY and CDR2 is SVGAGI. V was pared by 8 bases and J by 5 bases, with 12 bases between. This CDR3 is CASGWRGYGYTF. In nucleotides, the CDR3 is TGTGCCAGCGGTTGGAGGGGATATGGCTACACCTTC.

V and J are TRBV19 and TRBJ1-2; D is possibly TRBD1 (5 bases). Trimming shortened V by 1 base and J by 5 bases, and 11 bases separated the two germline ends. CDR1 is LNHDA and CDR2 is SQIVND in the germline V gene (reference sequence). The CDR3 length is 14 residues. The CDR3 nucleotides are TGTGCCAGTAGTATAGGACAGTCCAGATATGGCTACACCTTC. Translated: CASSIGQSRYGYTF.

The V gene is TRBV11-3, the J gene TRBJ2-3; maybe TRBD1 (5 bases). Trimming removed 2 bases at V and 5 bases at J, with 8 bases between. The CDR3 extends over 13 amino acids. Germline values: CDR1 SGHNT, CDR2 YENEEA. CDR3 bases: TGTGCCAGCAGCTTACAGGGCGGAGATACGCAGTATTTT. This translates into CASSLQGGDTQYF.

The chain is built from TRBV7-2 and TRBJ2-5; D unresolved. Germline assignment: CDR1 SGHTA and CDR2 FQGNSA. This CDR3 has 13 residues. V was clipped by 1 base and J by 4 bases, with 7 bases between them. Written as DNA, the CDR3 is TGTGCCAGCAGCTTAGTTGGGCGAGAGACCCAGTACTTC. It encodes CASSLVGRETQYF.